A single sample gave rise to the 25 T cell receptor beta chains below, sequenced in a study of blood T cells in healthy people across ages. The use of a sample-barcoded 5' primer and a J-beta primer mix characterized a second PCR of about 7 to 12 cycles. TCRdb fed the 5' RACE reads into MiXCR, producing one record per CDR3 protein. The table lists roughly 730,000 distinct CDR3 sequences, 45% to 70% of them singletons, with roughly 26% in the top ten. Sequencing input: blood. These receptors all stem from a man aged 35-49 years in good health.

This sequence joins TRBV21-1 and TRBJ2-7; TRBD1, as called in the table, went unchecked against the DNA. TRBV21-1 is termed a pseudogene. This CDR3 spans 14 amino acids. The CDR3 loop reads CASSHIGQGCEQYF. The CDR3 DNA reads TGTGCCAGCAGCCACATAGGGCAGGGCTGCGAGCAGTACTTC.

The table lists this clonotype with a few counts. The chain couples TRBV28 to TRBJ2-1, with a tentative D call TRBD2 (5 bases). Between the trimmed V and J ends, which lost 3 bases and 4 bases, there was a span of 10 bases. CDR1 is MDHEN and CDR2 is SYDVKM in the germline V gene. The CDR3 contains 14 residues. CDR3 region: CASSFGVGYNEQFF. Written as DNA, the CDR3 is TGTGCCAGCAGTTTCGGGGTGGGATACAATGAGCAGTTCTTC. The full variable domain, completed using reference TRBV28 and TRBJ2-1, is DVKVTQSSRYLVKRTGEKVFLECVQDMDHENMFWYRQDPGLGLRLIYFSYDVKMKEKGDIPEGYSVSREKKERFSLILESASTNQTSMYLCASSFGVGYNEQFFGPGTRLTVL.

The chain combines TRBV6-1 with TRBJ1-2, with a weak D call TRBD1 (6 bases). Germline V CDR1 and CDR2: MNHNS, SASEGT. V was clipped by 0 bases and J by 1 base, with 15 bases between them. The CDR3 contains 17 residues. This chain's CDR3 is CASSEADRGGINYGYTF. CDR3 coding DNA: TGTGCCAGCAGTGAAGCGGACAGAGGGGGAATTAACTATGGCTACACCTTC.

This clonotype has more than one count but fewer than ten. This chain joins TRBV12-3 or TRBV12-4 and TRBJ1-4; D remains unclear. Trimming stripped 2 bases from V and 6 bases from J, with 16 bases between. This CDR3 has 16 amino acids. The CDR3 bases are TGTGCCAGCAGTTTAAAGGGCACCGAACGGGATGAAAAACTGTTTTTT. This sequence encodes CASSLKGTERDEKLFF.

The chain couples TRBV29-1 to TRBJ1-1; tentatively, D is TRBD1 (5 bases). CDR3 length equals 18 residues. V dropped 1 base and J dropped 2 bases, with 23 bases sitting between them. The V gene's germline CDR1 is SQVTM and CDR2 ANQGSEA. The CDR3 sequence is CSVEAPRPGRISNTEAFF. CDR3 DNA: TGCAGCGTTGAAGCTCCGCGACCGGGACGAATAAGTAACACTGAAGCTTTCTTT.

This clonotype appeared a single time. The V call is TRBV11-2, the J call TRBJ1-5, with 8 bases aligning to TRBD1. Trimming cost V 5 bases and J 9 bases; bases outside gene matches: 9. The V gene's germline CDR1 is SGHAT and CDR2 FQNNGV. There are 14 residues in the CDR3. The CDR3 DNA is TGTGCCAGCAGCACCGGACAGGGTGTGTGGCCCCAGCATTTT. Protein sequence: CASSTGQGVWPQHF. The full variable domain, rest sourced from reference TRBV11-2 and TRBJ1-5, is EAGVAQSPRYKIIEKRQSVAFWCNPISGHATLYWYQQILGQGPKLLIQFQNNGVVDDSQLPKDRFSAERLKGVDSTLKIQPAKLEDSAVYLCASSTGQGVWPQHFGDGTRLSIL.

The V and J genes are TRBV24-1 and TRBJ2-2; 7 nucleotides line up with TRBD2. This CDR3 region has 16 residues. The ends lost 0 bases at V and 7 bases at J; junction bases unmatched: 7. Germline V gene lookup returns CDR1 KGHDR and CDR2 SFDVKD. Written as DNA, the CDR3 is TGTGCCACCAGTGATTTGCCGGGGGGTCGAGTCGGGGAGCTGTTTTTT. Residues: CATSDLPGGRVGELFF.

This chain joins TRBV20-1 and TRBJ2-7, with D uncertain. Trimming cost V 0 bases and J 7 bases, with 10 bases left between them. This CDR3 is 12 amino acids long. From germline, CDR1 is DFQATT and CDR2 SNEGSKA (reference sequence). The CDR3 nucleotides are TGCAGTGCTAGAGAATCCTACAATGAGCAGTACTTC. Translated, it gives CSARESYNEQYF.

This clonotype came up a few times. At one end, the junction sequence differs from germline, possibly due to a read error. The chain joins TRBV10-3 to TRBJ2-5, with D unresolved. Germline values: CDR1 ENHRY, CDR2 SYGVKD. This CDR3 comprises 13 residues. The CDR3 is CAISESSQAEQYF. The CDR3 coding sequence is TGTGCCATCAGTGAGTCGTCCCAAGCCGAGCAGTACTTT.

The V and J genes are TRBV28 and TRBJ2-1; D is undetermined. V gave up 6 bases and J gave up 7 bases, with 16 bases separating them. The CDR3 extends over 14 amino acids. Per the germline V gene, CDR1 is MDHEN and CDR2 is SYDVKM. The CDR3 bases are TGTGCCAGCAGGCCCCCCTTTGCCCTTAATGAGCAGTTCTTC. Residues: CASRPPFALNEQFF.

V and J are TRBV3-1 and TRBJ1-2; 7 bases fit TRBD1. Germline CDR1 and CDR2: LGHDT and YNNKEL (reference sequence). This CDR3 has 15 residues. The V and J ends lost 0 bases and 8 bases, in that order; junction bases with no gene match: 9. The CDR3 coding sequence is TGTGCCAGCAGCCAAGATGGGATAGGGGGCCGGGGCTACACCTTC. Translating it yields CASSQDGIGGRGYTF.

This clonotype was seen at least ten times. The CDR3 DNA reads TGCGCCAGCAGCCAAGATCTTCGGCTCTTGGGGGCCGGTCGGGCTTTCTTT. This codes for CASSQDLRLLGAGRAFF. V gene TRBV4-1 combines with J gene TRBJ1-1; perhaps TRBD1 as D (6 bases). Germline lookup yields CDR1 MGHRA and CDR2 YSYEKL. The CDR3 has 17 residues. V was cut by 0 bases and J by 11 bases, with 25 bases left in between.

The chain uses TRBV7-2 and TRBJ2-7; tentative D call: TRBD2 (5 bases). The CDR3 runs to 14 residues. CDR1 and CDR2 (germline): SGHTA, FQGNSA. V was shortened by 3 bases and J by 2 bases, with 11 bases between the two germline ends. The CDR3 loop reads CASSFSPGTYEQYF. CDR3 nucleotide sequence: TGTGCCAGCAGCTTCTCTCCGGGAACCTACGAGCAGTACTTC.

This chain joins TRBV29-1 and TRBJ2-7; 8 nucleotides match TRBD2. Germline CDR1 is SQVTM and CDR2 is ANQGSEA. After removal of 4 bases from V and 2 bases from J, the junction contained 13 bases not matched to a gene. This CDR3 contains 16 residues. The CDR3 reads CSVGEASGGLPYEQYF. CDR3 sequence (DNA): TGCAGCGTTGGGGAGGCCTCGGGGGGGCTACCCTACGAGCAGTACTTC.

The V gene is TRBV7-2, the J gene TRBJ2-3; 7 nucleotides agree with TRBD2. Germline V gene lookup returns CDR1 SGHTA and CDR2 FQGNSA. Trimming took 5 bases from V and 0 from J; bases not matched to a gene: 5. This CDR3 region has 15 residues. DNA of the CDR3: TGTGCCAGCAGCCGCCAGCGGGGAAGCACAGATACGCAGTATTTT. Residues: CASSRQRGSTDTQYF.

The chain has TRBV27 and TRBJ2-7; D possibly corresponds to TRBD2 (6 bases). The CDR3 runs 13 residues. Germline assignment: CDR1 MNHEY and CDR2 SMNVEV (reference sequence). Trimming stripped 5 bases from V and 2 bases from J, with 10 bases between. CDR3 in DNA: TGTGCCAGCAGTAAGGGAGGCCCCTACGAGCAGTACTTC. It is translated as CASSKGGPYEQYF.

In this sample, this clonotype turned up once. The chain employs TRBV9 and TRBJ2-5; D gene ambiguous. The CDR3 sequence is 13 residues long. Per germline, CDR1 SGDLS and CDR2 YYNGEE. The V gene lost 5 bases and the J gene lost 3 bases, with 11 bases spanning the gap. The CDR3 region is CASSFYSEETQYF. Here the CDR3 DNA reads TGTGCCAGCAGTTTTTACAGCGAAGAGACCCAGTACTTC.

The chain carries TRBV18 and TRBJ2-4; 8 bases map to TRBD1. CDR1 is KGHSH, CDR2 LQKENI, per germline. V dropped 4 bases and J dropped 3; count of bases not matched to a gene: 11. The CDR3 is 17 residues long. The CDR3 nucleotides are TGTGCCAGCTCACACGGACAGGGTGGGACTGGCAAAAACATTCAGTACTTC. This codes for CASSHGQGGTGKNIQYF.

The chain employs TRBV29-1 and TRBJ1-1, with D perhaps matching TRBD1 (5 bases). Germline values: CDR1 SQVTM, CDR2 ANQGSEA. The CDR3 loop spans 8 amino acids. The CDR3 sequence is CRWGDAFF. Written as DNA, the CDR3 is TGCAGATGGGGCGACGCTTTCTTT.

The chain has TRBV29-1 and TRBJ2-6; D gene uncertain. Deletions cut 4 bases from V and 0 bases from J, with 16 bases between. The germline V gene has CDR1 SQVTM and CDR2 ANQGSEA. This CDR3 region has 17 residues. The CDR3 DNA sequence: TGCAGCGTTGTGCTGGGTAGGGCCCCCTCTGGGGCCAACGTCCTGACTTTC. This gives the protein CSVVLGRAPSGANVLTF.

V gene TRBV7-3 combines with J gene TRBJ2-5; a weak D match, TRBD1 (6 bases). The ends were cut back, 2 bases at V and 4 bases at J, with 20 bases in the middle. CDR1 is SGHTA, CDR2 FQGTGA, per germline. There are 17 residues in the CDR3. The CDR3 protein is CASSLDGTGYPGETQYF. DNA for the CDR3: TGTGCCAGCAGCTTAGATGGAACAGGGTACCCTGGAGAGACCCAGTACTTC.

In DNA form, the CDR3 reads TGTGCCATCAGTGCCCAGGTCTATGCCTATGGCTACACCTTC. This translates into CAISAQVYAYGYTF. The rearrangement uses TRBV10-3 and TRBJ1-2; D gene uncertain. The germline V and J ends were trimmed by 4 bases and 4 bases, with 13 bases remaining between them. The germline V gene encodes CDR1 ENHRY and CDR2 SYGVKD. The CDR3 runs to 14 residues.

As concerns this clonotype: A much larger clone differs from this one at a single base, so this may be a read error. The chain carries TRBV7-8 and TRBJ2-7; 8 bases are a match to TRBD2. CDR1 is SGHVS, CDR2 FQNEAQ, per germline. Unmatched junction bases numbered 7, after V lost 8 bases and J lost 7 bases. The CDR3 loop spans 12 amino acids. In DNA, the CDR3 is TGTGCCAGCCGCGGGACTAGTAATGAGCAGTACTTC. It specifies CASRGTSNEQYF.

The chain combines TRBV14 with TRBJ1-1; 7 nucleotides line up with TRBD1. Germline loops: CDR1 SGHDN, CDR2 FVKESK. The CDR3 is 17 residues long. Trimming took 4 bases from V and 2 from J; bases not matched to a gene: 13. The DNA for the CDR3 is TGTGCCAGCAGCCCTAAGACAGGGAGGGGCAGTAACACTGAAGCTTTCTTT. It is translated as CASSPKTGRGSNTEAFF.

The genes are TRBV4-3 and TRBJ2-1, with D possibly matching TRBD2 (5 bases). This CDR3 contains 17 residues. The V end was cut by 0 bases, the J end by 0 bases, with 12 bases between. Per the germline V gene, CDR1 is LGHNA and CDR2 is YSLEER. The CDR3 DNA sequence: TGCGCCAGCAGCCAAGAAGGTCTAGGGAGCTCCTACAATGAGCAGTTCTTC. It yields the protein CASSQEGLGSSYNEQFF.